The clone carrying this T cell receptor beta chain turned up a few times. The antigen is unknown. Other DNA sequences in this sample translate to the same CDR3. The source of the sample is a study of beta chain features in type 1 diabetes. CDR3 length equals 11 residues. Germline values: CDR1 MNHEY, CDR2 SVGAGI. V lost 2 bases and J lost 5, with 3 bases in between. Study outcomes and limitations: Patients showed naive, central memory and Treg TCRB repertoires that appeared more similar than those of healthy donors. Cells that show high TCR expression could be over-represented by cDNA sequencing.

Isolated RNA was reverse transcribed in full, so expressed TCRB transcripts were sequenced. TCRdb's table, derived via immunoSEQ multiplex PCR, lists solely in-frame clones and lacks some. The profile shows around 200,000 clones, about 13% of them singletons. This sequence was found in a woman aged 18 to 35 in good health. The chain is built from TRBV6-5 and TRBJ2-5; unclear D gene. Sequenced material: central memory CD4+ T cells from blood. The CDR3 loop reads CASSYRETQYF. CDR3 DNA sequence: TGTGCCAGCAGTTACCGGGAGACCCAGTACTTC.